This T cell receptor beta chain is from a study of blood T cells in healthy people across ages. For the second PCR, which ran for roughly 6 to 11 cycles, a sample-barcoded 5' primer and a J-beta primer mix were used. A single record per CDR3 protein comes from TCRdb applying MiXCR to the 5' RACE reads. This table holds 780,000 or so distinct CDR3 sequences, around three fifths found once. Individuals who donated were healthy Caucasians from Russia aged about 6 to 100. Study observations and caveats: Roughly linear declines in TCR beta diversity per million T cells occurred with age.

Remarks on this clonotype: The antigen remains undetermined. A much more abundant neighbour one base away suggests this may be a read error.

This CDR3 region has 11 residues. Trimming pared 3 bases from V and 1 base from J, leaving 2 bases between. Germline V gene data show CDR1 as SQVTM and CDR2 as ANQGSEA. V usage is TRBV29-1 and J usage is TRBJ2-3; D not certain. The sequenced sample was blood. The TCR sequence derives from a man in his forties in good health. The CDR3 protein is CSVDRTDTQYF. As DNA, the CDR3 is TGCAGCGTTGATCGCACAGATACGCAGTATTTT.